The rows below give T cell receptor beta chains drawn from one sample of a study of CD8 T cells in Susac syndrome. TCRdb reanalysed the immunoSEQ multiplex PCR reads using MiXCR and keeps one entry per CDR3 protein. The sample carries 70,000 to 95,000 distinct CDR3 sequences, 85% to 95% recorded once. The specimen was CD8+ T cells from PBMCs. Source of these receptors: a human donor with Susac syndrome. The CDR3 runs from the conserved cysteine through the conserved F or W. The order of the fields is V gene, clone size, J gene, D gene, CDR3 protein, CDR3 DNA. A D gene is named only where the DNA matches it firmly. Clone size is shown for a subset of rows, as once, few, many or a class of expanded clone.

>TRBV5-1|-|TRBJ2-2|-
CATADTNTGELFF
TGCGCCACAGCGGACACGAACACCGGGGAGCTGTTTTTT
>TRBV15|-|TRBJ1-2|-
CATSRDQPQFYGYTF
TGTGCCACCAGCAGAGATCAACCACAGTTCTATGGCTACACCTTC
>TRBV7-2|-|TRBJ2-7|-
CASSPPGLPNEQYF
TGTGCCAGCAGCCCCCCGGGACTCCCCAACGAGCAGTACTTC
>TRBV27|-|TRBJ1-2|TRBD1
CASGHEDRAEGNYGYTF
TGTGCCAGCGGACACGAGGACAGGGCCGAGGGAAACTATGGCTACACCTTC
>TRBV30|-|TRBJ2-7|-
CAWSLAIPPYEQYF
TGTGCCTGGAGTTTGGCGATCCCTCCCTACGAGCAGTACTTC
>TRBV4-3|-|TRBJ2-1|-
CASSQDGEDRTLEDEQFF
TGCGCCAGCAGCCAAGATGGGGAGGACAGAACTCTAGAGGATGAGCAGTTCTTC
>TRBV3-1|-|TRBJ2-5|-
CASSPSGLQETQYF
TGTGCCAGCAGCCCCTCGGGACTCCAAGAGACCCAGTACTTC
>TRBV3-1|-|TRBJ2-5|TRBD2
CASSERLASGETQYF
TGTGCCAGCAGCGAGAGACTAGCCTCCGGGGAGACCCAGTACTTC
>TRBV20-1|-|TRBJ2-3|-
CSARDPLVLDTQYF
TGCAGTGCTAGAGACCCACTAGTTTTAGATACGCAGTATTTT
>TRBV27|-|TRBJ2-7|-
CASTNSRGKAQYF
TGTGCCAGCACCAACTCCCGAGGAAAGGCGCAGTACTTC
>TRBV30|-|TRBJ2-5|-
CAWSVTFADQETQYF
TGTGCCTGGAGTGTAACTTTCGCGGACCAAGAGACCCAGTACTTC
>TRBV7-2|once|TRBJ1-1|-
CASSSETFTEAFF
TGTGCCAGCAGCTCAGAGACATTCACTGAAGCTTTCTTT
>TRBV7-9|once|TRBJ2-5|-
CASKRLVQETQYF
TGTGCCAGTAAGAGACTAGTACAAGAGACCCAGTACTTC
>TRBV28|-|TRBJ2-1|-
CASLRTYNEQFF
TGTGCCAGTCTGAGGACCTACAATGAGCAGTTCTTC
>TRBV15|-|TRBJ2-5|-
CATSALLQETQYF
TGTGCCACCAGCGCGCTACTCCAGGAGACCCAGTACTTC
>TRBV7-8|-|TRBJ2-3|TRBD2
CASSPSGGRTDTQYF
TGTGCCAGCAGCCCATCGGGAGGCCGCACAGATACGCAGTATTTT
>TRBV5-8|-|TRBJ1-5|-
CASSFPPQHF
TGTGCCAGCAGCTTTCCGCCCCAGCATTTT
>TRBV20-1|-|TRBJ1-6|-
CSARWRTLHF
TGCAGTGCTAGATGGCGCACCCTCCACTTT
>TRBV15|once|TRBJ2-7|-
CATSRVPATPSWEQYF
TGTGCCACCAGCAGAGTTCCGGCTACACCCTCGTGGGAGCAGTACTTC
>TRBV20-1|-|TRBJ2-7|TRBD1
CSARDGTGFSYEQYF
TGCAGTGCTAGAGATGGGACAGGGTTCTCCTACGAGCAGTACTTC
>TRBV3-1|-|TRBJ2-3|-
CASSQDHRATDTQYF
TGTGCCAGCAGCCAAGATCACAGGGCCACAGATACGCAGTATTTT
>TRBV12-3/TRBV12-4|-|TRBJ2-7|TRBD2
CASSPGGSGAEQYF
TGTGCCAGCAGTCCGGGGGGTAGCGGCGCCGAGCAGTACTTC
>TRBV5-6|few|TRBJ2-1|TRBD2
CASSPPPGGTSSREQFF
TGTGCCAGCAGCCCACCGCCGGGCGGGACTAGCTCCCGAGAGCAGTTCTTC
>TRBV3-1|-|TRBJ2-5|TRBD2
CASSPVPSGTQETQYF
TGTGCCAGCAGCCCTGTTCCTAGCGGGACCCAAGAGACCCAGTACTTC
>TRBV5-4|-|TRBJ2-3|-
CASSSDYREDTQYF
TGTGCCAGCAGCTCTGACTACCGGGAGGATACGCAGTATTTT
>TRBV10-2|-|TRBJ2-7|-
CASSESWSYEQYF
TGCGCCAGCAGTGAGTCGTGGTCCTACGAGCAGTACTTC
>TRBV14|-|TRBJ2-5|TRBD2
CASSQRSGGQETQYF
TGTGCCAGCAGCCAAAGATCGGGGGGGCAAGAGACCCAGTACTTC
>TRBV4-1|-|TRBJ2-3|-
CASSQDVSAGTDTQYF
TGCGCCAGCAGCCAAGATGTGAGCGCCGGCACAGATACGCAGTATTTT
>TRBV4-3|-|TRBJ2-1|TRBD2
CASSQPGTSEQQFF
TGCGCCAGCAGCCAACCCGGGACTAGCGAGCAGCAGTTCTTC
>TRBV6-2/TRBV6-3|-|TRBJ2-7|TRBD2
CASSWTSGPYEQYF
TGTGCCAGCAGTTGGACTAGCGGACCTTACGAGCAGTACTTC
>TRBV10-3|-|TRBJ2-3|-
CAIGVGGAEDTQYF
TGTGCCATCGGGGTCGGGGGCGCAGAGGATACGCAGTATTTT
>TRBV6-5|-|TRBJ1-5|TRBD1
CASSYSNERGQLHQPQHF
TGTGCCAGCAGTTACTCGAATGAACGGGGACAGCTTCATCAGCCCCAGCATTTT
>TRBV6-6|-|TRBJ2-7|TRBD1
CASSHEGTDRTYF
TGTGCCAGCAGTCACGAAGGTACGGACAGGACCTACTTC
>TRBV11-2|-|TRBJ2-5|TRBD1
CASSPRDRQQETQYF
TGTGCCAGCAGCCCACGGGACAGACAACAAGAGACCCAGTACTTC
>TRBV3-1|once|TRBJ1-5|-
CASSQSGQPQHF
TGTGCCAGCAGCCAAAGTGGTCAGCCCCAGCATTTT
>TRBV27|-|TRBJ2-1|-
CASGPLFTAGEQFF
TGTGCCAGCGGGCCGTTGTTCACTGCGGGGGAGCAGTTCTTC
>TRBV9|-|TRBJ2-3|-
CASSVEASTDTQYF
TGTGCCAGCAGCGTAGAAGCGAGCACAGATACGCAGTATTTT
>TRBV5-4|-|TRBJ2-1|TRBD2
CASSWAAGTGPSQYNEQFF
TGTGCCAGCAGCTGGGCAGCGGGAACCGGCCCGAGTCAATACAATGAGCAGTTCTTC
>TRBV29-1|-|TRBJ2-7|-
CSVEGDSSYEQYF
TGCAGCGTTGAAGGCGATTCCTCCTACGAGCAGTACTTC
>TRBV29-1|-|TRBJ2-1|TRBD2
CSGRTSGLSYNEQFF
TGCAGCGGACGTACTAGCGGGTTGTCCTACAATGAGCAGTTCTTC
>TRBV3-1|-|TRBJ2-7|-
CASSQAFWGPYEQYF
TGTGCCAGCAGCCAAGCTTTCTGGGGGCCTTACGAGCAGTACTTC
>TRBV7-9|-|TRBJ2-1|TRBD2
CASSSLAGGVGSSYNEQFF
TGTGCCAGCAGCTCCCTAGCGGGAGGAGTGGGAAGCTCCTACAATGAGCAGTTCTTC
>TRBV7-9|-|TRBJ2-5|-
CASSLGGQETQYF
TGTGCCAGCAGTTTGGGGGGACAAGAGACCCAGTACTTC
>TRBV20-1|-|TRBJ2-7|TRBD2
CSARRLRGTYEQYF
TGCAGTGCTAGGAGGTTGCGGGGGACCTACGAGCAGTACTTC
>TRBV4-3|-|TRBJ2-5|TRBD2
CASSQEAGGVQETQYF
TGCGCCAGCAGCCAAGAGGCGGGAGGGGTTCAAGAGACCCAGTACTTC
>TRBV5-4|-|TRBJ2-1|-
CASSLGASRSSYNEQFF
TGTGCCAGCAGCTTGGGGGCTAGCCGGAGCTCCTACAATGAGCAGTTCTTC
>TRBV20-1|-|TRBJ2-1|-
CSAPEGRLYNEQFF
TGCAGTGCCCCCGAGGGACGGTTATACAATGAGCAGTTCTTC
>TRBV29-1|-|TRBJ2-7|-
CSVEVVDYEQYF
TGCAGCGTTGAAGTGGTAGACTACGAGCAGTACTTC
>TRBV27|-|TRBJ2-3|TRBD1
CASSSMTGGLTDTQYF
TGTGCCAGCAGTTCCATGACAGGGGGCCTGACAGATACGCAGTATTTT
>TRBV6-5|-|TRBJ2-1|-
CASSYRTREDMVNEQFF
TGTGCCAGCAGTTATAGGACGAGGGAGGACATGGTCAATGAGCAGTTCTTC
>TRBV27|once|TRBJ2-7|-
CASSANTGALSYEQYF
TGTGCCAGCAGCGCAAATACCGGGGCTCTCTCCTACGAGCAGTACTTC
>TRBV7-6|-|TRBJ1-6|TRBD1
CASSSGQGNSPLHF
TGTGCCAGCAGCTCTGGACAGGGGAATTCACCCCTCCACTTT
>TRBV20-1|-|TRBJ2-6|TRBD2
CSARDTGGSGANVLTF
TGCAGTGCTAGAGATACGGGGGGATCTGGGGCCAACGTCCTGACTTTC
>TRBV6-5|-|TRBJ1-5|TRBD1
CASSYGAGGQPQHF
TGTGCCAGCAGTTACGGGGCAGGGGGGCAGCCCCAGCATTTT
>TRBV3-1|-|TRBJ2-5|-
CASSQGVYQETQYF
TGTGCCAGCAGCCAGGGTGTGTACCAAGAGACCCAGTACTTC
>TRBV3-1|once|TRBJ1-1|-
CASSPKMNTEAFF
TGTGCCAGCAGCCCCAAAATGAACACTGAAGCTTTCTTT